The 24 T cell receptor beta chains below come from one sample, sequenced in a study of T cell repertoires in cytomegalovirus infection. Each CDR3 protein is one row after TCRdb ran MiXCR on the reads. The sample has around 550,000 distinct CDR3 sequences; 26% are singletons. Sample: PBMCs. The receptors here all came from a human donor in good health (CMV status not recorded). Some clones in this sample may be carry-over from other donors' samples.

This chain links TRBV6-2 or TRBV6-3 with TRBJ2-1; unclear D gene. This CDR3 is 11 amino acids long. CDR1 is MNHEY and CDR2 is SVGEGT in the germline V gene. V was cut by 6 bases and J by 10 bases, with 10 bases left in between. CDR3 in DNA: TGTGCCAGCAGCGACTTGGTGGAGCAGTTCTTC. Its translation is CASSDLVEQFF.

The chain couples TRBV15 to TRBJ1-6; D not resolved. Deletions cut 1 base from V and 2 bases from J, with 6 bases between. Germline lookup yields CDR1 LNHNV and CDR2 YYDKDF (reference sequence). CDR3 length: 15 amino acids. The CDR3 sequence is CATSRVTAYNSPLHF. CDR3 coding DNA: TGTGCCACCAGCAGAGTGACGGCCTATAATTCACCCCTCCACTTT.

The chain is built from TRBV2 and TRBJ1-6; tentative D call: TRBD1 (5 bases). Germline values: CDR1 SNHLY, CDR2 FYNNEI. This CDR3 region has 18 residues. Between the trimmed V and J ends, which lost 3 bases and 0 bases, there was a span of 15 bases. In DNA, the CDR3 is TGTGCCAGCAGTGAGGATCCGAGGGGAAGCTCCTATAATTCACCCCTCCACTTT. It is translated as CASSEDPRGSSYNSPLHF.

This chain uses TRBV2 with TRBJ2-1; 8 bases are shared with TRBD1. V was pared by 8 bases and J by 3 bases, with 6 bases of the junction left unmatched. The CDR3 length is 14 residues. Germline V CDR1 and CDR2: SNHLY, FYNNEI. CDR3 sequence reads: CASLTDRDYNEQFF. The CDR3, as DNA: TGTGCCAGCCTTACGGACAGGGACTACAATGAGCAGTTCTTC. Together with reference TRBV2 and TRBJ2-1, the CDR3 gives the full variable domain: EPEVTQTPSHQVTQMGQEVILRCVPISNHLYFYWYRQILGQKVEFLVSFYNNEISEKSEIFDDQFSVERPDGSNFTLKIRSTKLEDSAMYFCASLTDRDYNEQFFGPGTRLTVL.

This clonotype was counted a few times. CDR3 region: CASRAYRAGGPQHF. For the CDR3, the DNA is TGTGCCAGCAGAGCGTACAGGGCTGGAGGGCCCCAGCATTTT. J is TRBJ1-5 and V is TRBV6-5; possibly TRBD1 for D (6 bases). V gave up 6 bases and J gave up 9 bases, with 18 bases separating them. From germline, CDR1 is MNHEY and CDR2 SVGAGI. There are 14 residues in the CDR3.

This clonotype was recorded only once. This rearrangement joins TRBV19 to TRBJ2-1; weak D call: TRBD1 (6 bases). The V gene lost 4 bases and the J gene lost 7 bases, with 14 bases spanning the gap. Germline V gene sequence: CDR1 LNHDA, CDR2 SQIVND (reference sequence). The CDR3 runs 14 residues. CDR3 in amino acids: CASSTHRETNEQFF. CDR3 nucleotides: TGTGCCAGTAGTACCCACAGGGAAACAAATGAGCAGTTCTTC.

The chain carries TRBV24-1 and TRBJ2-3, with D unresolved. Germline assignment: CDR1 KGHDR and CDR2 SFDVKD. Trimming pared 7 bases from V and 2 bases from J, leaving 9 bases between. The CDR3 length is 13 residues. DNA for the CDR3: TGTGCCACCAGCCCAACTCACACAGATACGCAGTATTTT. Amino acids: CATSPTHTDTQYF.

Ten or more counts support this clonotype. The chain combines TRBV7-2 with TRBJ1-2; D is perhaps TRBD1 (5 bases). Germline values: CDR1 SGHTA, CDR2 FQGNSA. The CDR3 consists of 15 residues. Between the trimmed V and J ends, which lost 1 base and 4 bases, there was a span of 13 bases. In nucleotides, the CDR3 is TGTGCCAGCAGCTTAGTCGACAGTTTCATCTATGGCTACACCTTC. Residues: CASSLVDSFIYGYTF.

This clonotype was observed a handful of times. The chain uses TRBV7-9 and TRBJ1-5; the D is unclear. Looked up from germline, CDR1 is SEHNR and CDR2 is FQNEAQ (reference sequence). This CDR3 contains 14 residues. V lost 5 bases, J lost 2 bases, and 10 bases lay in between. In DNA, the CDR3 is TGTGCCAGCAGCCCGGTGTTGGGCAATCAGCCCCAGCATTTT. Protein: CASSPVLGNQPQHF.

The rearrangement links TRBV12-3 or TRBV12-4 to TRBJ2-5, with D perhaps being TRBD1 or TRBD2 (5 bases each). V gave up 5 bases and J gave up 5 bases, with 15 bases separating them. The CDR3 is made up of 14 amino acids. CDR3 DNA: TGTGCCAGCAGTCCCGGGACCCCACGGGAGACCCAGTACTTC. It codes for CASSPGTPRETQYF.

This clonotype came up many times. In DNA form, the CDR3 reads TGTGCCAGCAGTTTAGGGGGACAGCATTACGAGCAGTACTTC. Protein product: CASSLGGQHYEQYF. The chain joins TRBV12-3 or TRBV12-4 to TRBJ2-7; 7 bases are a match to TRBD1. The V and J ends lost 1 base and 4 bases, in that order; junction bases with no gene match: 4. The CDR3 loop spans 14 amino acids.

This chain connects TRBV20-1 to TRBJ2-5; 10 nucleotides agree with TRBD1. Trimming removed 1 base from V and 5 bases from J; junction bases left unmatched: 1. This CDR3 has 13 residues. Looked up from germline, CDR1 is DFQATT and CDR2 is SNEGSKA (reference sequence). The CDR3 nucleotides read TGCAGTGCTAGAGGACAGGGGGCTGAGACCCAGTACTTC. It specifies CSARGQGAETQYF.

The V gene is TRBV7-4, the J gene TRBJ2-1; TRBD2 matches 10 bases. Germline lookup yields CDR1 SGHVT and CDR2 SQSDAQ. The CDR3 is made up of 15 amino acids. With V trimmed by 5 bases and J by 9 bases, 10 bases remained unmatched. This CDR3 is CASSDRAGGGSEQFF. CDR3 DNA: TGTGCCAGCAGCGATCGAGCGGGAGGGGGCAGTGAGCAGTTCTTC.

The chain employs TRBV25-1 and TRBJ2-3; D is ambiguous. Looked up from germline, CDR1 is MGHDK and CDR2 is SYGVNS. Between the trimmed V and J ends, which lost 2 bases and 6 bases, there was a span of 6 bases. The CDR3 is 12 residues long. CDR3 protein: CASSERFDTQYF. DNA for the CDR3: TGTGCCAGCAGTGAAAGATTCGATACGCAGTATTTT.

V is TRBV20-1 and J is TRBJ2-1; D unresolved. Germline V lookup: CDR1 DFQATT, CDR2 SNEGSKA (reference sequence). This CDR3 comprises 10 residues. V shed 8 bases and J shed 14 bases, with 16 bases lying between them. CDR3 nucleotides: TGCAGTCCGAGCCAGGAGAAGGAGTTCTTC. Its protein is CSPSQEKEFF.

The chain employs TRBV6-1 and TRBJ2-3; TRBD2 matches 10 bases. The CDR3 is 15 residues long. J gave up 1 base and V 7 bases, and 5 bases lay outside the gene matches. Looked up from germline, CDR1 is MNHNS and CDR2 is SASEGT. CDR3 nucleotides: TGTGCCAGCACCCTGACTAGCGGGCGCACAGATACGCAGTATTTT. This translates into CASTLTSGRTDTQYF.

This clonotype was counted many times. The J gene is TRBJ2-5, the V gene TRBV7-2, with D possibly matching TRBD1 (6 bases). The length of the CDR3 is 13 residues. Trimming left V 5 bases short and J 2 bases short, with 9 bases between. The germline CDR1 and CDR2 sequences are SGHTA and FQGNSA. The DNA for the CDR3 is TGTGCCAGCAGCGGACAGAGGCAAGAGACCCAGTACTTC. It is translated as CASSGQRQETQYF. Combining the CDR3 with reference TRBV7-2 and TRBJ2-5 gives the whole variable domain GAGVSQSPSNKVTEKGKDVELRCDPISGHTALYWYRQSLGQGLEFLIYFQGNSAPDKSGLPSDRFSAERTGGSVSTLTIQRTQQEDSAVYLCASSGQRQETQYFGPGTRLLVL.

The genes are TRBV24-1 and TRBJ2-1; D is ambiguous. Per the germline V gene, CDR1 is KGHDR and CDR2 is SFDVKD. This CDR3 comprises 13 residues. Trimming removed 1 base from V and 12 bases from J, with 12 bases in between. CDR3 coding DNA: TGTGCCACCAGTGATTTCTCGCGGCCGGGGCAGTTCTTC. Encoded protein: CATSDFSRPGQFF.

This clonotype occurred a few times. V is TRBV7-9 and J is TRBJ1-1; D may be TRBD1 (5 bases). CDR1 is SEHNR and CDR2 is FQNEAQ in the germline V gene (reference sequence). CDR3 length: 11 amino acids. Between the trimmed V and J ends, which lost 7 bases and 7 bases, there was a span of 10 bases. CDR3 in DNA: TGTGCCAGCAACCTCGGGGGTGAAGCTTTCTTT. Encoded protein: CASNLGGEAFF.

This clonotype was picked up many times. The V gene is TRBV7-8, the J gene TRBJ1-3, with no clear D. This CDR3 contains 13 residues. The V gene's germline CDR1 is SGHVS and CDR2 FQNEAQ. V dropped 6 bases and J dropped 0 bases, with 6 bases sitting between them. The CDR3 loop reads CASRESSGNTIYF. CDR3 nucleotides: TGTGCCAGCAGGGAGAGCTCTGGAAACACCATATATTTT.

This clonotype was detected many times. The CDR3 DNA reads TGTGCCAGCAGCTTAAGCCTAGCGGGAGAAGAGACCCAGTACTTC. This encodes CASSLSLAGEETQYF. This chain uses TRBV7-7 with TRBJ2-5; 10 bases match TRBD2. The CDR3 sequence is 15 residues long. The germline V gene has CDR1 SSHAT and CDR2 FNYEAQ (reference sequence). V lost 2 bases to trimming and J lost 3 bases; unmatched junction nucleotides: 3.

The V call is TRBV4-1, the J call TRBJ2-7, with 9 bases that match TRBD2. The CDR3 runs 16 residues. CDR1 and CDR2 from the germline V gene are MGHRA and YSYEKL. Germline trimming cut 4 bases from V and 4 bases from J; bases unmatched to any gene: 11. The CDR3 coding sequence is TGCGCCAGCAGCCGGGATAGCGGGAGTCACCTATACGAGCAGTACTTC. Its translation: CASSRDSGSHLYEQYF.

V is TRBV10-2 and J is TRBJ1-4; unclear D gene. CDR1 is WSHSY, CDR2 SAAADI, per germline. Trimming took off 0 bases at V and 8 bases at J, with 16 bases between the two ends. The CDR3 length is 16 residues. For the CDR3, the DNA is TGCGCCAGCAGTGAGTCGGTGACCGGAGAGGTCGAAAAACTGTTTTTT. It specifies CASSESVTGEVEKLFF.

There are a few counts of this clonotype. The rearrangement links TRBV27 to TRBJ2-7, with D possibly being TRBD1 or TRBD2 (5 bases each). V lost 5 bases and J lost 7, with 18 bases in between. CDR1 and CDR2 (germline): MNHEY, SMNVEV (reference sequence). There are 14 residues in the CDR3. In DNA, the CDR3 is TGTGCCAGCAGTCCCCTCCGGGGCGTGAGGGAGCAGTACGTC. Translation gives CASSPLRGVREQYV.